This T cell receptor (beta chain) was identified in a study of cytomegalovirus exposure and HLA in healthy donors. At the level of the study: Prior work identified 120 million or so unique TCR beta sequences in 150 million to 200 million T cells. Study-wide results and limits: Based on reports, TCR beta sequences accurately predicted HLA-A and HLA-B alleles for most subjects. Among TCR beta chains, those listed as cytomegalovirus-associated numbered roughly 150.

The donors (healthy individuals) were bone marrow donors. A few counts support this clone. Antigen specificity is unknown. Primers for the PCR totalled 60 Vbeta and 13 Jbeta. Profiling relied on immunoSEQ multiplex PCR, and the TCRdb table lists in-frame clones only, not all of them. The sample lists 150,000 to 200,000 clones, about 80% occurring once. CDR3 length: 15 amino acids. Germline V gives CDR1 MNHEY, CDR2 SVGAGI. V lost 6 bases, J lost 3 bases, and 4 bases stayed unmatched. The chain is built from TRBV6-5 and TRBJ2-2; 10 nucleotides match TRBD1. Sequenced sample: PBMCs. The TCR originated in a woman younger than 30 in good health and CMV-seropositive. CDR3 sequence: CASSRTGGDTGELFF. The CDR3 region has the DNA TGTGCCAGCAGCCGGACAGGGGGGGACACCGGGGAGCTGTTTTTT.